The 13 T cell receptor beta chains presented below share a single source sample, sequenced in a study of memory CD4+ T cells and cytomegalovirus serostatus. Only in-frame clones appear in the TCRdb table, and some are missing; sequencing was by immunoSEQ multiplex PCR. The profile shows about 53,000 clones, roughly 78% of them singletons. The sort gate was single viable CD3+CD4+CD8-CD45RO+ cells for memory CD4+ T cells. Sequencing was carried out using memory CD4+ T cells from blood. Source of these receptors: an adult in good health and CMV-seronegative.

The V and J genes are TRBV5-1 and TRBJ1-4; D unresolved. The V end lost 5 bases, the J end lost 4 bases, and 12 bases lay between the germline ends. The CDR3 contains 14 residues. The germline gives CDR1 SGHRS, CDR2 YFSETQ. The CDR3 sequence is CASRQGPNNEKLFF. CDR3 in DNA: TGCGCCAGCAGACAAGGACCGAATAATGAAAAACTGTTTTTT.

The table lists this clone with a few counts. This chain connects TRBV6-1 to TRBJ2-2; TRBD1 agrees at 9 bases. The germline gives CDR1 MNHNS, CDR2 SASEGT. This CDR3 comprises 14 residues. Germline trimming cut 6 bases from V and 5 bases from J; bases unmatched to any gene: 4. This CDR3 reads CASRTGQGTGELFF. CDR3 in DNA: TGTGCCAGCAGAACCGGACAGGGGACCGGGGAGCTGTTTTTT.

The chain carries TRBV30 and TRBJ1-5; no firm D call. Germline values: CDR1 GTSNPN, CDR2 SVGIG (reference sequence). The CDR3 spans 12 residues. The V and J ends lost 4 bases and 7 bases respectively, with 11 bases between them. CDR3 sequence (DNA): TGTGCCTGGAATAGAGACGGGCAGCCCCAGCATTTT. It yields the protein CAWNRDGQPQHF. Full variable domain (rest looked up from reference TRBV30 and TRBJ1-5): SQTIHQWPATLVQPVGSPLSLECTVEGTSNPNLYWYRQAAGRGLQLLFYSVGIGQISSEVPQNLSASRPQDRQFILSSKKLLLSDSGFYLCAWNRDGQPQHFGDGTRLSIL.

This chain joins TRBV7-9 and TRBJ2-7, with D perhaps TRBD2 (6 bases). With 2 bases removed from V and 4 bases from J, the gap between germline ends came to 15 bases. Germline V gives CDR1 SEHNR, CDR2 FQNEAQ (reference sequence). CDR3 length: 15 amino acids. The CDR3 sequence: CASSLLGGGGYEQYF. For the CDR3, the DNA is TGTGCCAGCAGCTTACTGGGGGGAGGAGGGTACGAGCAGTACTTC.

The V and J genes are TRBV5-1 and TRBJ1-4; D is ambiguous. CDR1 and CDR2 (germline): SGHRS, YFSETQ. CDR3 length: 14 amino acids. The germline V and J ends were trimmed by 0 bases and 4 bases, with 7 bases remaining between them. CDR3 DNA sequence: TGCGCCAGCAGCTTGGACGGGAGTAATGAAAAACTGTTTTTT. Its protein product is CASSLDGSNEKLFF.

J is TRBJ1-5 and V is TRBV11-2, with 9 positions matching TRBD1. V dropped 5 bases and J dropped 1; count of bases not matched to a gene: 3. The CDR3 totals 15 residues. Germline-derived CDR1 and CDR2 are SGHAT and FQNNGV. The CDR3 nucleotides are TGTGCCAGCAGCCCGGACAGGGGAAGCAATCAGCCCCAGCATTTT. Translating gives CASSPDRGSNQPQHF.

The chain employs TRBV7-9 and TRBJ2-1, with a weak D call TRBD1 (6 bases). The germline V and J ends were trimmed by 1 base and 16 bases, with 20 bases remaining between them. The germline V gene has CDR1 SEHNR and CDR2 FQNEAQ (reference sequence). The CDR3 loop spans 14 amino acids. The CDR3, as DNA: TGTGCCAGCAGCTTAGGCATAGCAGGGGCTTGGGTTTTCTTC. This translates into CASSLGIAGAWVFF. Drawing the rest from reference TRBV7-9 and TRBJ2-1, the complete variable domain is DTGVSQNPRHKITKRGQNVTFRCDPISEHNRLYWYRQTLGQGPEFLTYFQNEAQLEKSRLLSDRFSAERPKGSFSTLEIQRTEQGDSAMYLCASSLGIAGAWVFFGPGTRLTVL.

This sequence joins TRBV6-1 and TRBJ2-7; a possible D gene is TRBD2 (6 bases). Trimming cost V 2 bases and J 0 bases, with 14 bases left between them. The germline V gene encodes CDR1 MNHNS and CDR2 SASEGT. The CDR3 spans 16 residues. The CDR3 bases are TGTGCCAGCAGTGAATATGGGGGGATTAGCTCCTACGAGCAGTACTTC. Translating it yields CASSEYGGISSYEQYF.

The J gene is TRBJ1-5, the V gene TRBV30; D may be TRBD1 (5 bases). The CDR3 spans 13 residues. CDR1 is GTSNPN, CDR2 SVGIG, per germline (reference sequence). V lost 3 bases and J lost 7, with 13 bases in between. The CDR3, as DNA: TGTGCCTGGAGCGATCGGAGGGACCAGCCCCAGCATTTT. Its translation: CAWSDRRDQPQHF.

The chain couples TRBV6-1 to TRBJ2-2; TRBD1 aligns across 11 bases. V trimming: 3 bases; J trimming: 6 bases; junction bases outside the gene matches: 3. The length of the CDR3 is 15 residues. The germline V gene has CDR1 MNHNS and CDR2 SASEGT. Written as DNA, the CDR3 is TGTGCCAGCAGTGATCCGGGACAGGGGGCCGGGGAGCTGTTTTTT. Translating gives CASSDPGQGAGELFF.

The chain links TRBV2 to TRBJ1-2, with D possibly matching TRBD1 (5 bases). The CDR3 sequence is 12 residues long. CDR1 and CDR2 from the germline V gene are SNHLY and FYNNEI. V gave up 7 bases and J gave up 3 bases, with 9 bases separating them. DNA of the CDR3: TGTGCCAGCAACAGGTTGGACTATGGCTACACCTTC. Encoded protein: CASNRLDYGYTF.

The V call is TRBV6-5, the J call TRBJ2-7; 8 nucleotides line up with TRBD1. Trimming took 4 bases from V and 0 from J; bases not matched to a gene: 5. The CDR3 covers 15 residues. Germline CDR1 and CDR2: MNHEY and SVGAGI. The CDR3 nucleotides read TGTGCCAGCAGTTCCTGGACAGGGATCTCCTACGAGCAGTACTTC. Its translation: CASSSWTGISYEQYF.

The chain is built from TRBV10-3 and TRBJ1-1; TRBD1 agrees at 11 bases. Germline lookup yields CDR1 ENHRY and CDR2 SYGVKD. The CDR3 length is 13 residues. J lost 6 bases, V lost 5 bases, and 2 bases had no gene match. The CDR3 DNA reads as TGTGCCATCAGTCCGGGACAGGGGGCTGAAGCTTTCTTT. Protein sequence: CAISPGQGAEAFF.